This TCR beta chain was sequenced in a study of identical twins (TCRdb year 2016). Context from the whole study: The study deep-sequenced TCR alpha and beta repertoires from monozygotic twins, unrelated adults of various ages and cord blood to test whether fetal clonotypes persist. To rule out contamination, replicate twin experiments were performed at different times with different library preparation protocols.

Every donor in the study was a healthy Caucasian. Three pairs of female monozygotic twins, all aged about 18 to 30 years, were included in the twin cohort. Using Miltenyi CD45RO+ enrichment and human naive T-cell isolation kits, memory (CD45RO+) and naive T cells were isolated from PBMC. In the case of this clonotype: This receptor's antigen is unknown. The record has no base qualities; no much larger clone is one base away.

Here is what the overall study found, with its caveats: Fewer insertions were carried by abundant cord blood beta clonotypes; a weaker similar trend was observed in young adult naive repertoires, while no such trend was observed in memory repertoires. Because the same donors could not be followed over many years, the conclusions depended on cross-sectional statistical analysis. Invariant T cells such as MAIT and iNKT could partly confound zero-insertion analyses, though diverse VJ usage argued against this for most clonotypes. Excess twin sharing in beta out-of-frame sequences was weaker because fewer shared sequences lowered the signal-to-noise ratio. In monozygotic twins, recombination models systematically underestimated out-of-frame TCR alpha sharing, but the models matched the sharing seen between unrelated individuals. Compared with coincidental sharing between unrelated individuals, out-of-frame TCR alpha sequences shared between twins had an excess of sequences with low generation probability.

Library preparation employed 5' RACE. The listed sequencing device is Illumina HiSeq 2000. Template switching added a universal primer binding site, and the final cDNA carried a unique molecular identifier that allowed TCR cDNA molecules to be counted accurately. First-strand cDNA for TCR alpha and beta chains was synthesized from specific primers in the conserved constant-segment region. To control for contamination, every cDNA library was double barcoded, receiving both a SMART-Mk sample barcode and Illumina barcodes. Two successive PCR steps introduced TruSeq adapter sequences along with Illumina sample barcodes. TCR alpha and beta cDNA libraries were sequenced on the Illumina HiSeq platform with custom primers. On the authors' methods: Raw reads were processed with MiGEC to extract unique molecular identifiers, and MiXCR was used to determine CDR3 positions. Recombination models were inferred per individual with the repgenHMM and IGoR tools using an EM algorithm. The analysis of shared clonotypes was done with the tcR package in R, with sharing normalized by the product of cloneset sizes. Out-of-frame nonproductive sequences were analyzed to study raw recombination free of thymic and clonal selection effects. In TCRdb, the public reads were trimmed at Q25 with fastp and aligned with MiXCR, with productive beta chains retained. Every entry covers one CDR3 protein and lists the most common genes and DNA from its rows. The V and J calls were not made by the authors but by TCRdb's processing. The sample table holds roughly 250,000 distinct CDR3 sequences, of which approximately 7% were seen once. Of the sample, under 4% is held by the ten largest clones.

The CDR3 goes from the cysteine to the phenylalanine over 14 residues. Solely the CDR3 DNA is kept, with 42 bases framed from the first base. Via the germline V gene, CDR1 is SGHAT and CDR2 FQNNGV. Trimmed from V: 4 bases; trimmed from J: 5 bases; junction bases lacking a gene match: 4. Separately, the same data were catalogued under a study of yellow fever vaccine responses in identical twins. According to the second study: The authors reported that the T cell response to vaccination in identical twins appeared partly convergent and partly personalized. In identical twins, the study followed T cell clones that responded to the vaccine with precision.

The sample consisted of memory (CD45RO+) T cells sorted from blood. The sample's cell subset or site label, in plain terms: CD45RO+ enriched T cells. The sequence was obtained from a woman under 30 in good health. The chain couples TRBV11-2 to TRBJ2-2; the central 7 bases match TRBD2. The DNA sequence is TGTGCCAGCAGCTCGGGACTACAAACCGGGGAGCTGTTTTTT. Translated, it reads CASSSGLQTGELFF.